The T cell receptor (beta chain) under discussion was sequenced for a study of blood T cell repertoires in COVID-19. Turning to the study itself: The samples span acute and convalescent COVID-19 from the United States, Italy and Spain. PBMCs, B-cell-depleted T cells, or T cells provided the cDNA or gDNA that made up the material.

Germline loops: CDR1 MNHEY, CDR2 SVGAGI. The CDR3 loop spans 14 amino acids. Trimming pared 6 bases from V and 3 bases from J, leaving 14 bases between. In the study's own analysis: Quantification of nucleated cells was approximated via reference gene primer amplification. Profiling relied on immunoSEQ multiplex PCR, and the TCRdb table lists in-frame clones only, not all of them. The V and J calls and clone size come from that table; D and trimming were worked out from the DNA. The table lists 250,000 to 300,000 clones, approximately 89% of them singletons. The sequenced sample consisted of peripheral blood. The source is a woman between 55 and 75 years old with acute or convalescent COVID-19. V and J are TRBV6-5 and TRBJ1-2; unclear D gene. In nucleotides, the CDR3 is TGTGCCAGCAGCCCCTTTCTTCGAGACTATGGCTACACCTTC. As protein: CASSPFLRDYGYTF.